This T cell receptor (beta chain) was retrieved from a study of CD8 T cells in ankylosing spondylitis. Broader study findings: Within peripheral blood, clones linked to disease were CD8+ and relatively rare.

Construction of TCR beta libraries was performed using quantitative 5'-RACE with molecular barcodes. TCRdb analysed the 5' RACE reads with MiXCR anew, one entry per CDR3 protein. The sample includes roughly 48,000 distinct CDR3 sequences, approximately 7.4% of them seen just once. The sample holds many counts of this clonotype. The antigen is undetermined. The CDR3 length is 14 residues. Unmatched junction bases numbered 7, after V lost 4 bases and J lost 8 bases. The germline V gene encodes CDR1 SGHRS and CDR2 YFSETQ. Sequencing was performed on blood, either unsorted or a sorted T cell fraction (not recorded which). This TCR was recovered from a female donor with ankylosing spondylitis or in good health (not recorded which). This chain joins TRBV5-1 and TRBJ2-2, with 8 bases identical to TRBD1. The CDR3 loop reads CASSGGQGVGELFF. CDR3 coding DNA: TGCGCCAGCAGCGGCGGACAGGGTGTGGGGGAGCTGTTTTTT.